These T cell receptor beta chains were read from a single sample in a study of blood T cell repertoires in COVID-19. Sequencing was performed with immunoSEQ multiplex PCR; in TCRdb, only in-frame clones are kept and a portion is missing. The sample consists of approximately 250,000 clones, 88% of them appearing once. Sequencing was carried out using PBMCs or T cells enriched from blood (not recorded which). These receptors were obtained from a woman between 35 and 50 years old with acute COVID-19. CDR3s include the opening cysteine and the closing phenylalanine or tryptophan. The order of the fields is D gene, J gene, V gene, clone size, CDR3 DNA, CDR3 protein. The D gene is left open where the match is weak. For some rows the clone size is stated as once, few or many, or as a class when expanded; others skip it.

>TRBD2|TRBJ2-2|TRBV29-1|.
TGCAGCGTTGGGGCGGGGGACACCGGGGAGCTGTTTTTT
CSVGAGDTGELFF
>TRBD1|TRBJ2-2|TRBV7-9|.
TGTGCCAGCAGGGACAGGGGAGAGGACGGGGAGCTGTTTTTT
CASRDRGEDGELFF
>TRBD1|TRBJ2-1|TRBV3-1/TRBV3-2|.
TGTGCCAGCAGCCAAGATGTAACGGACAGGATCTCCTACAATGAGCAGTTCTTC
CASSQDVTDRISYNEQFF
>TRBD1|TRBJ1-2|TRBV23-1|.
TGCGCCAGCAGTCAACCCCCAGCTTTTACCGGGACAGGGGGTCGGGGCTACACCTTC
CASSQPPAFTGTGGRGYTF
>TRBD1|TRBJ2-2|TRBV6-5|.
TGTGCCAGCAGCTCCGACAGGGCGACCGGGGAGCTGTTTTTT
CASSSDRATGELFF
>.|TRBJ2-1|TRBV30|once
TGTGCCTGGAGTGTACGAGGGAATGAGCAGTTCTTC
CAWSVRGNEQFF
>.|TRBJ1-2|TRBV28|.
TGTGCCAGCAGTTTAGCAGAGGCCAGTGGCTATGGCTACACCTTC
CASSLAEASGYGYTF
>TRBD1|TRBJ2-6|TRBV24-1|.
TGTGCCACCAGCCCTCCGGGACAGGGGGTTCCTTTCTCTGGGGCCAACGTCCTGACTTTC
CATSPPGQGVPFSGANVLTF
>TRBD1|TRBJ2-1|TRBV2|once
TGTGCCAGCAGACGATTACTAGGGGGCGAGCAGTTCTTC
CASRRLLGGEQFF
>TRBD1|TRBJ2-5|TRBV5-1|.
TGCGCCAGCAGCCCCGGGGACAGCCCAAGAGAGACCCAGTACTTC
CASSPGDSPRETQYF
>.|TRBJ1-2|TRBV4-3|.
TGCGCCAGCAGCCAACGGCAGACACACTATGGCTACACCTTC
CASSQRQTHYGYTF
>.|TRBJ2-5|TRBV5-1|.
TGCGCCAGCAGCTTGGGCGGACAAAGGGGGGAGACCCAGTACTTC
CASSLGGQRGETQYF
>.|TRBJ1-6|TRBV6-2/TRBV6-3|.
TGTGCCAGCAGTTACTCTGCAGAAAATTCACCCCTCCACTTT
CASSYSAENSPLHF
>TRBD1|TRBJ2-7|TRBV6-2/TRBV6-3|.
TGTGCCAGCAGTGGATCGGGACAGGGGAACCCCTACGAGCAGTACTTC
CASSGSGQGNPYEQYF
>.|TRBJ2-2|TRBV24-1|.
TGTGCCACAGGGAGTCTCTACACCGGGGAGCTGTTTTTT
CATGSLYTGELFF
>.|TRBJ1-5|TRBV2|.
TGTGCCAGCAGTGAGGGACTGTCAGACAATCAGCCCCAGCATTTT
CASSEGLSDNQPQHF
>TRBD2|TRBJ2-1|TRBV5-8|.
TGTGCCAGCAGCACGGGACTAGCTATCTATGAGCAGTTCTTC
CASSTGLAIYEQFF
>.|TRBJ1-5|TRBV7-2|.
TGTGCCAGCGGAGTCAATCAGCCCCAGCATTTT
CASGVNQPQHF
>TRBD1|TRBJ1-6|TRBV10-3|.
TGTGCCATCAGTGCAGGGGGCGATAATTCACCCCTCCACTTT
CAISAGGDNSPLHF
>.|TRBJ1-6|TRBV6-1|many
TGTGCCAGCAGTGAGCGGGGGCCCCTTAATTCACCCCTCCACTTT
CASSERGPLNSPLHF
>TRBD1|TRBJ1-2|TRBV2|.
TGTGCCAGCAGTGACAGGGACAGCTTTTATGGCTACACCTTC
CASSDRDSFYGYTF
>TRBD2|TRBJ2-5|TRBV10-2|once
TGCGCCAGCAGGGGGCTAGCGGGGGAAGAGACCCAGTACTTC
CASRGLAGEETQYF
>.|TRBJ1-5|TRBV6-6|.
TGTGCCAGCAGTGCGGTTCCTGGCAATCAGCCCCAGCATTTT
CASSAVPGNQPQHF
>.|TRBJ2-3|TRBV6-5|.
TGTGCCAGCAGTTACTCCCAGAGGGATACGCAGTATTTT
CASSYSQRDTQYF
>TRBD1|TRBJ1-1|TRBV27|once
TGTGCCAGCACCGGAGCGAAGGGGGCGGCAATAGGGCATGAAGCTTTCTTT
CASTGAKGAAIGHEAFF
>.|TRBJ1-1|TRBV6-5|.
TGTGCCAGCAGTTACTCTAGGCAGGGCACTGAAGCTTTCTTT
CASSYSRQGTEAFF
>TRBD1|TRBJ2-5|TRBV4-1|.
TGCGCCAGCAGCCCCGGCGGGACAGGGGTAGAGACCCAGTACTTC
CASSPGGTGVETQYF
>.|TRBJ2-1|TRBV19|.
TGTGCCACCGATAGCGTATTATACAATGAGCAGTTCTTC
CATDSVLYNEQFF
>.|TRBJ2-1|TRBV21-1|.
TGTGCCAGCAGTCCCAGGAGGAGCTCCTACAATGAGCAGTTCTTC
CASSPRRSSYNEQFF
>.|TRBJ2-1|TRBV19|.
TGTGCCAGTGGAAGAGGTGGGCCGGGGTTCAATGAGCAGTTCTTC
CASGRGGPGFNEQFF
>.|TRBJ2-5|TRBV10-3|.
TGTGCCATCAGTGAGTCGGCTAGGGGGAGCGAGACCCAGTACTTC
CAISESARGSETQYF
>TRBD2|TRBJ2-1|TRBV10-3|.
TGTGCCATCATTCGGCGGGAGAATCCCCCCTACAATGAGCAGTTCTTC
CAIIRRENPPYNEQFF
>.|TRBJ1-2|TRBV19|.
TGTGCCAGTAGTATTCAGGACTTAAGACGGGGCTACACCTTC
CASSIQDLRRGYTF
>.|TRBJ1-4|TRBV30|.
TGTGCCTGGAGTCGGGGAGAAGACACTCATAATGAAAAACTGTTTTTT
CAWSRGEDTHNEKLFF
>TRBD2|TRBJ2-1|TRBV5-1|.
TGCGCCAGCAGCGTAGGACTAGCGGATCTTTACAATGAGCAGTTCTTC
CASSVGLADLYNEQFF
>.|TRBJ2-7|TRBV10-3|.
TGTGCCACAGGGAGGTCCGTCTCCTACGAGCAGTACTTC
CATGRSVSYEQYF
>.|TRBJ1-6|TRBV3-1/TRBV3-2|.
TGTGCCAGCAGCCAAGCGGACGGGGCACCCCTCCACTTT
CASSQADGAPLHF
>TRBD1|TRBJ1-6|TRBV19|.
TGTGCCAGTAGTGCAATGACAGGGAGCTCCTATAATTCACCCCTCCACTTT
CASSAMTGSSYNSPLHF
>.|TRBJ1-2|TRBV19|.
TGTGCCAGTAGTATAGACGAACTGTCGAGAGTAGGCTACACCTTC
CASSIDELSRVGYTF
>TRBD1|TRBJ1-1|TRBV5-1|.
TGCGCCAGCAAGCCCGGGACAGGGAACACTGAAGCTTTCTTT
CASKPGTGNTEAFF
>.|TRBJ1-1|TRBV19|.
TGTGCCAGTTGCGATTCTGCGAACACTGAAGCTTTCTTT
CASCDSANTEAFF
>.|TRBJ2-5|TRBV3-1/TRBV3-2|.
TGTGCCAGCAGCCAGGACCCCGAGGGGACCCAGTACTTC
CASSQDPEGTQYF
>.|TRBJ1-3|TRBV5-6|.
TGTGCCAGCAGCTTCGCGCACTCTGGAAACACCATATATTTT
CASSFAHSGNTIYF
>TRBD1|TRBJ2-3|TRBV24-1|.
TGTGCCACCAGTGACCCGGGACAGGGATCGGATACGCAGTATTTT
CATSDPGQGSDTQYF
>.|TRBJ2-2|TRBV5-1|.
TGCGCCAGCAGCTTTAATGACTTTTTTACCGGGGAGCTGTTTTTT
CASSFNDFFTGELFF
>.|TRBJ1-4|TRBV10-3|.
TGTGCCATCAGTGATCCCCGGCGGGGGAGTGAAAAACTGTTTTTT
CAISDPRRGSEKLFF
>TRBD2|TRBJ2-1|TRBV5-1|.
TGCGCCAGCGCCCAGAACCCAAGCGGGAGGTACAATGAGCAGTTCTTC
CASAQNPSGRYNEQFF
>.|TRBJ2-3|TRBV10-3|.
TGTGCCATCAGTGGCCGACAACTCAAAGGGGCCGACACAGATACGCAGTATTTT
CAISGRQLKGADTDTQYF
>.|TRBJ1-1|TRBV30|.
TGTGCCTGTAGGGGGTCTGAAGCTTTCTTT
CACRGSEAFF
>TRBD1|TRBJ1-1|TRBV3-1/TRBV3-2|.
TGTGCCAGCAGCCCCGACTCCGGGACAGGGGTGAACACTGAAGCTTTCTTT
CASSPDSGTGVNTEAFF
>.|TRBJ2-4|TRBV27|.
TGTGCCAGCAGTTTATCATTAGGGGCGGAAAACATTCAGTACTTC
CASSLSLGAENIQYF